The 4 T cell receptor beta chains listed next were all sequenced from one sample in a study of blood T cell repertoires in COVID-19. Repertoires were generated with immunoSEQ multiplex PCR, while TCRdb's copy carries only in-frame clones and drops some. The table shows approximately 220,000 clones, with 90% occurring only once. The material sequenced was PBMCs or T cells enriched from blood (not recorded which). These receptors all stem from a man younger than 40 who had recovered from COVID-19.

A single count supports this clone. The rearrangement uses TRBV12-5 and TRBJ1-1, with a possible D match to TRBD1 (5 bases). From germline, CDR1 is LGHNT and CDR2 FRNRAP. Trimming cost V 5 bases and J 1 base, with 8 bases left between them. CDR3 size: 13 residues. In DNA, the CDR3 is TGTGCTAGTGGTATACAGGAGAACACTGAAGCTTTCTTT. It yields the protein CASGIQENTEAFF.

J is TRBJ1-5 and V is TRBV19; D gene uncertain. Trimming took 5 bases from V and 6 from J, leaving 20 bases between them. CDR1 and CDR2 from the germline V gene are LNHDA and SQIVND (reference sequence). The CDR3 is made up of 16 amino acids. In DNA, the CDR3 is TGTGCCAGTAGTCTCGATTACGGGGATCGGGTTCAGCCCCAGCATTTT. As protein: CASSLDYGDRVQPQHF.

The chain links TRBV30 to TRBJ1-4; 8 bases fit TRBD1. Trimming at V came to 3 bases and at J to 3 bases, leaving 9 bases not matched to a gene. The CDR3 consists of 16 residues. Germline lookup yields CDR1 GTSNPN and CDR2 SVGIG (reference sequence). The CDR3 sequence: CAWSTGTGGSNEKLFF. As DNA, the CDR3 is TGTGCCTGGAGCACCGGGACAGGTGGTTCTAATGAAAAACTGTTTTTT. The complete variable domain, with remaining parts taken from reference TRBV30 and TRBJ1-4, reads SQTIHQWPATLVQPVGSPLSLECTVEGTSNPNLYWYRQAAGRGLQLLFYSVGIGQISSEVPQNLSASRPQDRQFILSSKKLLLSDSGFYLCAWSTGTGGSNEKLFFGSGTQLSVL.

This rearrangement joins TRBV5-4 to TRBJ2-6; 9 bases map to TRBD1. The trim removed 4 bases at V and 3 bases at J, leaving 8 bases unmatched. CDR1 is SGHNT and CDR2 is YYREEE in the germline V gene (reference sequence). The CDR3 spans 17 residues. CDR3 loop: CASSPGTGRYGANVLTF. CDR3 bases: TGTGCCAGCAGCCCCGGGACAGGGAGGTATGGGGCCAACGTCCTGACTTTC.